Below, 10 T cell receptor beta chains from the same sample are listed, as sequenced in a study of T cell changes during pregnancy in multiple sclerosis. Repertoires were generated with immunoSEQ multiplex PCR, while TCRdb's copy carries only in-frame clones and drops some. The table shows tens of thousands of clones, with around nine tenths occurring only once. Material: CD8+ T cells from peripheral blood mononuclear cells, obtained before pregnancy. Receptor source: a female donor with multiple sclerosis, enrolled in a pregnancy study.

V and J are TRBV5-4 and TRBJ2-5; 8 bases match TRBD1. The CDR3 covers 13 residues. Germline assignment: CDR1 SGHNT and CDR2 YYREEE (reference sequence). V lost 5 bases, J lost 4 bases, and 4 bases stayed unmatched. CDR3 sequence: CASRTGAGETQYF. The CDR3 bases are TGTGCCAGCAGGACAGGGGCTGGAGAGACCCAGTACTTC. The full variable domain, its missing parts supplied by reference TRBV5-4 and TRBJ2-5, is ETGVTQSPTHLIKTRGQQVTLRCSSQSGHNTVSWYQQALGQGPQFIFQYYREEENGRGNFPPRFSGLQFPNYSSELNVNALELDDSALYLCASRTGAGETQYFGPGTRLLVL.

The chain links TRBV7-9 to TRBJ2-1; 12 bases map to TRBD2. V dropped 4 bases and J dropped 9; count of bases not matched to a gene: 7. In germline, CDR1 is SEHNR, CDR2 FQNEAQ (reference sequence). This CDR3 comprises 15 residues. The CDR3 sequence is CASSSSSGGAVEQFF. CDR3 DNA: TGTGCCAGCAGCTCATCTAGCGGGGGGGCGGTTGAGCAGTTCTTC.

The CDR3, as DNA: TGTGCGGGCGGGGGTAGCTCCTACGAGCAGTACTTC. Encoded protein: CAGGGSSYEQYF. The chain uses TRBV7-9 and TRBJ2-7, with 7 positions matching TRBD2. The germline V gene encodes CDR1 SEHNR and CDR2 FQNEAQ (reference sequence). The CDR3 covers 12 residues.

The V and J genes are TRBV5-1 and TRBJ2-7, with TRBD2 matching over 12 bases. The V gene end was trimmed by 0 bases and the J gene end by 4 bases; junction bases not matched to a gene: 5. This CDR3 region has 16 residues. The germline V gene has CDR1 SGHRS and CDR2 YFSETQ. CDR3 coding DNA: TGCGCCAGCAGCTTGGAATTACTAGCGGGGGGATACGAGCAGTACTTC. This gives the protein CASSLELLAGGYEQYF.

The rearrangement links TRBV27 to TRBJ2-1, with 9 bases identical to TRBD2. The germline V gene encodes CDR1 MNHEY and CDR2 SMNVEV (reference sequence). This CDR3 has 14 residues. With 6 bases clipped from V and 5 bases from J, the junction kept 5 bases outside the gene matches. The CDR3 nucleotides read TGTGCCAGCAGGAAAATAGCGGGAGACAATGAGCAGTTCTTC. Residues: CASRKIAGDNEQFF.

The chain combines TRBV20-1 with TRBJ2-7; maybe TRBD2 (6 bases). Germline V gene data show CDR1 as DFQATT and CDR2 as SNEGSKA (reference sequence). Trimming cost V 6 bases and J 2 bases, with 8 bases left between them. The length of the CDR3 is 11 residues. Written as DNA, the CDR3 is TGCAGTGCCCCTAGCGCCTACGAGCAGTACTTC. It codes for CSAPSAYEQYF.

The rearrangement joins TRBV27 to TRBJ1-1; possibly TRBD1 for D (6 bases). CDR3 length: 15 amino acids. V lost 5 bases and J lost 0, with 13 bases in between. Germline CDR1 reads MNHEY; CDR2 reads SMNVEV (reference sequence). The CDR3 reads CASSGRQDLNTEAFF. The CDR3 DNA sequence: TGTGCCAGCAGTGGGCGACAGGATTTGAACACTGAAGCTTTCTTT.

This clone was detected once. The chain employs TRBV6-6 and TRBJ1-3; 9 positions match TRBD1. Germline assignment: CDR1 MNHNY and CDR2 SVGAGI (reference sequence). The CDR3 is made up of 16 amino acids. The junction had 6 bases not matched to a gene; V was cut back by 2 bases and J by 4 bases. The CDR3 DNA follows: TGTGCCAGCAGTTACCCAAGGACAGGGGTAGGAAACACCATATATTTT. This codes for CASSYPRTGVGNTIYF.

The chain is built from TRBV9 and TRBJ2-5, with 12 bases that match TRBD2. V lost 3 bases and J lost 2; bases outside the gene matches: 2. The CDR3 has 15 amino acids. Per the germline V gene, CDR1 is SGDLS and CDR2 is YYNGEE. The DNA of the CDR3 is TGTGCCAGCAGCGCCGGGACTAGCGGGCAAGAGACCCAGTACTTC. The encoded protein is CASSAGTSGQETQYF. The full variable domain, in which reference TRBV9 and TRBJ2-5 provide the parts outside the CDR3, is DSGVTQTPKHLITATGQRVTLRCSPRSGDLSVYWYQQSLDQGLQFLIQYYNGEERAKGNILERFSAQQFPDLHSELNLSSLELGDSALYFCASSAGTSGQETQYFGPGTRLLVL.

The chain joins TRBV11-2 to TRBJ1-2, with 12 bases identical to TRBD1. The CDR3 totals 16 residues. CDR1 is SGHAT and CDR2 is FQNNGV in the germline V gene. Trimming took 5 bases from V and 2 from J; bases not matched to a gene: 6. The CDR3, as DNA: TGTGCCAGCAGCCCCCGGGACAGGGGGCTGAACTATGGCTACACCTTC. This sequence encodes CASSPRDRGLNYGYTF. The full variable domain, rest sourced from reference TRBV11-2 and TRBJ1-2, is EAGVAQSPRYKIIEKRQSVAFWCNPISGHATLYWYQQILGQGPKLLIQFQNNGVVDDSQLPKDRFSAERLKGVDSTLKIQPAKLEDSAVYLCASSPRDRGLNYGYTFGSGTRLTVV.